The rows below give T cell receptor beta chains drawn from one sample of a study of cytomegalovirus exposure and HLA in healthy donors. Measured with immunoSEQ multiplex PCR; TCRdb has only the in-frame clones, and not every one. The repertoire includes 140,000 to 150,000 clones, roughly three fifths of them detected once, and over 1.5% sits in the top ten. Sequenced input: PBMCs. The receptors shown here come from a male donor in good health and CMV-seronegative. Both conserved end residues are part of each CDR3. Fields, in order: V gene, clone size, J gene, CDR3 protein. Only part of the rows carry a size: once, few, many, or a class if the clone is expanded.

TRBV2	-	TRBJ2-7	CASRGHYEQYF
TRBV5-1	-	TRBJ1-6	CASSLGQGQIYNSPLHF
TRBV18	-	TRBJ2-7	CASSPARESYEQYF
TRBV6-5	-	TRBJ2-5	CASSPLVSETQYF
TRBV15	few	TRBJ1-5	CATSRDRISNQPQHF
TRBV5-4	-	TRBJ2-1	CASSQGANNEQFF
TRBV4-2	-	TRBJ2-7	CASSQGRRGTGDEQYF
TRBV14	few	TRBJ2-2	CASSPHTRTGGGGGELFF
TRBV7-9	few	TRBJ1-4	CASSLDTTNEKLFF
TRBV6-1	few	TRBJ2-3	CASSDRTGEDTQYF
TRBV7-8	-	TRBJ2-7	CASSRRFRTEQYF
TRBV27	-	TRBJ1-2	CARSSIRVQGGYGYTF
TRBV7-3	-	TRBJ1-2	CASSPGQDYGYTF
TRBV2	-	TRBJ1-6	CASSDRDWNSPLHF
TRBV15	once	TRBJ2-3	CATSRDNFRGTDTQYF
TRBV7-2	few	TRBJ2-1	CASGREGEWNEQFF
TRBV29-1	few	TRBJ1-1	CSADRGLSTEAFF
TRBV30	-	TRBJ1-6	CAWSQQEGNSPLHF